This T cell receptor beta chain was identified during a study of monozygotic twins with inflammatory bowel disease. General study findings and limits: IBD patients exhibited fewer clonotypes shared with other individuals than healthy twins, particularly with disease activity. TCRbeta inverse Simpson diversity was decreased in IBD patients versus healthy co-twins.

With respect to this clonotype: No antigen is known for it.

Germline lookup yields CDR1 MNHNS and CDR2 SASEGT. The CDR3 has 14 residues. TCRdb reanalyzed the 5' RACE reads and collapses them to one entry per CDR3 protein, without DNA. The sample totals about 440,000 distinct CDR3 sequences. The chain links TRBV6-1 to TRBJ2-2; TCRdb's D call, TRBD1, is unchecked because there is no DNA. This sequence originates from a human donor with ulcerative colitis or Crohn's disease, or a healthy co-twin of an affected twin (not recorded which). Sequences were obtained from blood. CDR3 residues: CASSAGVNTGELFF.